This passage covers 2 T cell receptor beta chains from one sample sequenced in a study of blood T cell repertoires in COVID-19. Repertoires were generated with immunoSEQ multiplex PCR, while TCRdb's copy carries only in-frame clones and drops some. The sample has fewer than 350,000 clones, 85% seen once. Input material: PBMCs or T cells enriched from blood (not recorded which). The receptor source for this set is a woman aged 45 to 65 who had recovered from COVID-19.

This sequence joins TRBV9 and TRBJ2-5; the match to TRBD2 covers 8 bases. Unmatched junction bases numbered 7, after V lost 4 bases and J lost 2 bases. The CDR3 totals 15 residues. CDR1 is SGDLS and CDR2 is YYNGEE in the germline V gene. DNA for the CDR3: TGTGCCAGCAGCCCCCGACTAGCGACGCAAGAGACCCAGTACTTC. Protein: CASSPRLATQETQYF.

This chain uses TRBV28 with TRBJ1-2; D is perhaps TRBD1 (6 bases). Germline V gene lookup returns CDR1 MDHEN and CDR2 SYDVKM. CDR3 length: 14 residues. Trimming shortened V by 3 bases and J by 3 bases, and 11 bases separated the two germline ends. Written as DNA, the CDR3 is TGTGCCAGCAGTTTCTCCGACAGGTACTATGGCTACACCTTC. This gives the protein CASSFSDRYYGYTF.